Listed below are T cell receptor beta chains from one sample, sequenced in a study of blood T cell repertoires in COVID-19. Sequencing was performed with immunoSEQ multiplex PCR; in TCRdb, only in-frame clones are kept and a portion is missing. Of approximately 270,000 clones listed, 75% to 90% are singletons. Sequenced material: PBMCs or T cells enriched from blood (not recorded which). The receptors were sampled from a woman in her twenties or thirties with acute COVID-19. Both conserved end residues are part of each CDR3. The D gene is left open where the match is weak. Only part of the rows carry a size: once, few, many, or a class if the clone is expanded.

>TRBD2|12|TRBV2|NA|TRBJ2-7
TGTGCCAGGCGGGGGGACTCCTACGAGCAGTACTTC
CARRGDSYEQYF
>NA|17|TRBV18|NA|TRBJ2-1
TGTGCCAGCTCACCACGGGAGAGCGGAGGAGAATACAATGAGCAGTTCTTC
CASSPRESGGEYNEQFF
>TRBD1|16|TRBV5-1|NA|TRBJ2-3
TGCGCCAGCAGCTTGGGGACAGGGGCATACACAGATACGCAGTATTTT
CASSLGTGAYTDTQYF
>TRBD1|14|TRBV5-1|NA|TRBJ2-7
TGCGCCAGCAGCACGGGACAGGGGGCTTACGAGCAGTACTTC
CASSTGQGAYEQYF
>TRBD2|19|TRBV7-9|once|TRBJ2-7
TGTGCCAGCAGCTTAGCGAAAGCGGGAGGGCCTTTTGGGACGGAGGAGCAGTACTTC
CASSLAKAGGPFGTEEQYF
>TRBD1|17|TRBV6-4|NA|TRBJ1-5
TGTGCCAGCAGTGAAGCCCCGGGACAGGGTTGGAATCAGCCCCAGCATTTT
CASSEAPGQGWNQPQHF
>NA|15|TRBV7-8|NA|TRBJ2-7
TGTGCCAGCAGCTTAGTACAGGCCGGCATCTACGAGCAGTACTTC
CASSLVQAGIYEQYF
>NA|14|TRBV5-1|NA|TRBJ2-5
TGCGCCAGCAGCCCGAGAGGCAGGGAAGAGACCCAGTACTTC
CASSPRGREETQYF
>TRBD1|14|TRBV6-5|NA|TRBJ2-3
TGTGCCAGCGGAAGGGGGCAGGGCACAGATACGCAGTATTTT
CASGRGQGTDTQYF
>TRBD1|15|TRBV28|NA|TRBJ2-7
TGTGCCAGCAGTTCAGGGGGCGAAGGATCCTACGAGCAGTACTTC
CASSSGGEGSYEQYF
>TRBD1|16|TRBV28|NA|TRBJ1-5
TGTGCCAGCAGTACTGGGGACAGGGGACGCAATCAGCCCCAGCATTTT
CASSTGDRGRNQPQHF
>TRBD1|18|TRBV7-4|once|TRBJ1-4
TGTGCCAGCAACAAACCCCGGGACAGTGCTCAGGCGGCTGAAAAACTGTTTTTT
CASNKPRDSAQAAEKLFF
>NA|17|TRBV7-8|once|TRBJ1-3
TGTGCCAGCAGCTTAGCGCTGAGACAGAGCTCTGGAAACACCATATATTTT
CASSLALRQSSGNTIYF
>TRBD2|16|TRBV28|once|TRBJ2-1
TGTGCCAGCAGTTTAGTCCTAGCGGGAGTGCGGAATGAGCAGTTCTTC
CASSLVLAGVRNEQFF
>TRBD1|15|TRBV28|NA|TRBJ1-1
TGTGCCAGCAGACCACGGACAGGGGGGTACACTGAAGCTTTCTTT
CASRPRTGGYTEAFF
>NA|14|TRBV5-5|NA|TRBJ1-4
TGTGCCAGCAGCTTGCAGGGATGGGGTGAAAAACTGTTTTTT
CASSLQGWGEKLFF
>NA|11|TRBV29-1|once|TRBJ2-1
TGCAGCGTTGCACTACAGGGGGGGGAGTTCTTC
CSVALQGGEFF
>TRBD1|14|TRBV18|NA|TRBJ1-1
TGTGCCAGCTCACGGGAAAGTGACAGGGCTGAAGCTTTCTTT
CASSRESDRAEAFF
>TRBD1|13|TRBV27|NA|TRBJ1-2
TGTGCCAGCAGCCCGACAGGGCCGTATGGCTACACCTTC
CASSPTGPYGYTF
>TRBD1|17|TRBV5-1|NA|TRBJ1-3
TGCGCCAGCAGCCCGTCACCGACAGGGTCCTCTGGAAACACCATATATTTT
CASSPSPTGSSGNTIYF
>NA|12|TRBV7-9|NA|TRBJ2-7
TGTGCCAGTCTTGGCGGGACTGGGGAGCAGTACTTC
CASLGGTGEQYF
>NA|11|TRBV3-1/TRBV3-2|few|TRBJ2-7
TGTGCCAGCAGCCAAGAGAGAGAGCAGTACTTC
CASSQEREQYF
>TRBD2|13|TRBV2|NA|TRBJ2-1
TGTGCCACTTTAAGCGGGAGGGCCGATGAGCAGTTCTTC
CATLSGRADEQFF
>NA|14|TRBV28|NA|TRBJ2-6
TGTGCCAGCAGTTTACTTAGTGGGGCCAACGTCCTGACTTTC
CASSLLSGANVLTF
>NA|12|TRBV6-6|NA|TRBJ2-7
TGTGCCAGTCTGGGCAGGCGCTACGAGCAGTACTTC
CASLGRRYEQYF
>TRBD2|17|TRBV28|NA|TRBJ2-7
TGTGCCAGCAGCCCCGAGACTAGCGGGGTTAGCTCCTACGAGCAGTACTTC
CASSPETSGVSSYEQYF
>TRBD1|15|TRBV7-9|NA|TRBJ2-1
TGTGCCAGCAGCTCTACAGGGGTGGCCTACAATGAGCAGTTCTTC
CASSSTGVAYNEQFF
>TRBD1|15|TRBV19|NA|TRBJ1-3
TGTGCCAGTAGTTGGACAGGTGGCTCTGGAAACACCATATATTTT
CASSWTGGSGNTIYF